This is a list of T cell receptor beta chains from one sample in a study of blood T cell repertoires in COVID-19. Using immunoSEQ multiplex PCR, the repertoire was profiled, and TCRdb retains in-frame clones only, with some absent. The sample contains some 150,000 clones, roughly 90% of which appear only once. The sample consisted of peripheral blood. These receptors all stem from a woman between 55 and 75 years old who had recovered from COVID-19. CDR3s include the opening cysteine and the closing phenylalanine or tryptophan. D genes are given only for firm matches. Not every row has a clone size; where given, it reads once, few, many or a size class.

j_call: TRBJ1-4
clone_size: NA
v_call: TRBV5-1
d_call: TRBD1
cdr3_nt: TGCGCCAGCAGCTCCACTGGACAGGAGTGGGAAAAACTGTTTTTT
cdr3_aa: CASSSTGQEWEKLFF

j_call: TRBJ2-5
clone_size: NA
v_call: TRBV9
d_call: TRBD2
cdr3_nt: TGTGCCAGCAGCGTACCGGAGCGGGGGGCACACCAAGAGACCCAGTACTTC
cdr3_aa: CASSVPERGAHQETQYF

j_call: TRBJ2-2
clone_size: NA
v_call: TRBV14
d_call: NA
cdr3_nt: TGTGCCAGCAGCCAAGCAGGCTTCACCGGGGAGCTGTTTTTT
cdr3_aa: CASSQAGFTGELFF

j_call: TRBJ2-7
clone_size: NA
v_call: TRBV5-8
d_call: TRBD1
cdr3_nt: TGTGCCAGCAGCGCCAACCTAGCCTCCGGGACAGGACCCTACGAGCAGTACTTC
cdr3_aa: CASSANLASGTGPYEQYF

j_call: TRBJ2-7
clone_size: NA
v_call: TRBV18
d_call: TRBD1
cdr3_nt: TGTGCCAGCTCACCACTCGGGACAGGGTCCTACGAGCAGTACTTC
cdr3_aa: CASSPLGTGSYEQYF

j_call: TRBJ1-1
clone_size: NA
v_call: TRBV3-1/TRBV3-2
d_call: NA
cdr3_nt: TGTGCCAGCAGCCAAGTGACCAGGGACACTGAAGCTTTCTTT
cdr3_aa: CASSQVTRDTEAFF

j_call: TRBJ2-1
clone_size: NA
v_call: TRBV2
d_call: NA
cdr3_nt: TGTGCCAGCAACGGAGAGGGCCATGAGCAGTTCTTC
cdr3_aa: CASNGEGHEQFF

j_call: TRBJ2-2
clone_size: NA
v_call: TRBV30
d_call: NA
cdr3_nt: TGTGCCTGGAGTATCGTCCGGGAGCTGTTTTTT
cdr3_aa: CAWSIVRELFF

j_call: TRBJ2-7
clone_size: NA
v_call: TRBV29-1
d_call: NA
cdr3_nt: TGCAGCGTCTCCTTCCTGGCAGGGGGGTACGAGCAGTACTTC
cdr3_aa: CSVSFLAGGYEQYF

j_call: TRBJ2-2
clone_size: NA
v_call: TRBV10-1
d_call: TRBD1
cdr3_nt: TGCGCCAGCATTACCGACAGGGGGAGAATAAACACCGGGGAGCTGTTTTTT
cdr3_aa: CASITDRGRINTGELFF

j_call: TRBJ2-5
clone_size: once
v_call: TRBV20-1
d_call: NA
cdr3_nt: TGCAGTGCTAGTATCTTAGAACAAGAGACCCAGTACTTC
cdr3_aa: CSASILEQETQYF

j_call: TRBJ1-1
clone_size: NA
v_call: TRBV28
d_call: NA
cdr3_nt: TGTGCCAGCAGTACCCTGACAGGTAGGGCTTTCTTT
cdr3_aa: CASSTLTGRAFF

j_call: TRBJ2-1
clone_size: NA
v_call: TRBV4-1
d_call: TRBD2
cdr3_nt: TGCGCCAGCAGCCTAGGTAGCGGGGGGCCCCAGTTCTTC
cdr3_aa: CASSLGSGGPQFF

j_call: TRBJ1-2
clone_size: NA
v_call: TRBV5-1
d_call: NA
cdr3_nt: TGCGCCAGCAGCCAGACAGGAGACTATGGCTACACCTTC
cdr3_aa: CASSQTGDYGYTF

j_call: TRBJ2-5
clone_size: NA
v_call: TRBV7-9
d_call: TRBD2
cdr3_nt: TGTGCCAGCAGCCCACTAGCGGGGGCCTGTTCCCAGTACTTC
cdr3_aa: CASSPLAGACSQYF

j_call: TRBJ1-2
clone_size: NA
v_call: TRBV4-1
d_call: NA
cdr3_nt: TGCGCCAGCAGCCAAGCGGGGGGCGCCTATGGCTACACCTTC
cdr3_aa: CASSQAGGAYGYTF

j_call: TRBJ1-6
clone_size: NA
v_call: TRBV5-3
d_call: NA
cdr3_nt: TGTGCCAGAAGCTCCAACCTCCGTGGACAAGGCTATAATTCACCCCTCCACTTT
cdr3_aa: CARSSNLRGQGYNSPLHF

j_call: TRBJ2-2
clone_size: NA
v_call: TRBV5-4
d_call: NA
cdr3_nt: TGTGCCAGCAGCCACGACAGTTACGCGAACACCGGGGAGCTGTTTTTT
cdr3_aa: CASSHDSYANTGELFF

j_call: TRBJ1-2
clone_size: NA
v_call: TRBV6-5
d_call: TRBD1
cdr3_nt: TGTGCCAGCAGTTACCTCGACAGGGCGAGGGGCTACACCTTC
cdr3_aa: CASSYLDRARGYTF

j_call: TRBJ1-4
clone_size: NA
v_call: TRBV6-5
d_call: NA
cdr3_nt: TGTGCCAGCAGTTACGGGGGGGCTGGAGAAAAACTGTTTTTT
cdr3_aa: CASSYGGAGEKLFF

j_call: TRBJ1-3
clone_size: NA
v_call: TRBV6-1
d_call: NA
cdr3_nt: TGTGCCAGCAGTGAGGACAGAGCGAACACCATATATTTT
cdr3_aa: CASSEDRANTIYF

j_call: TRBJ1-4
clone_size: NA
v_call: TRBV19
d_call: NA
cdr3_nt: TGTGCCAGTACCCAGGAGGGCTCTGAGAAACTGTTTTTT
cdr3_aa: CASTQEGSEKLFF

j_call: TRBJ1-4
clone_size: once
v_call: TRBV5-1
d_call: NA
cdr3_nt: TGCGCCAGCAGTCTTCCCGGACAGAACAATGAAAAACTGTTTTTT
cdr3_aa: CASSLPGQNNEKLFF

j_call: TRBJ2-7
clone_size: NA
v_call: TRBV24-1
d_call: TRBD2
cdr3_nt: TGTGCCACCAGTAAGACTAGCGGGGACGAGCAGTACTTC
cdr3_aa: CATSKTSGDEQYF

j_call: TRBJ2-7
clone_size: NA
v_call: TRBV6-2/TRBV6-3
d_call: NA
cdr3_nt: TGTGCCAGCAGCTATGGGTCGTACAGGGTGGGGTCTCGCCACGAGCAGTACTTC
cdr3_aa: CASSYGSYRVGSRHEQYF

j_call: TRBJ2-2
clone_size: NA
v_call: TRBV7-3
d_call: TRBD1
cdr3_nt: TGTGCCAGCAGCTCGAGACAGGGTGGGACCGGGGAGCTGTTTTTT
cdr3_aa: CASSSRQGGTGELFF

j_call: TRBJ2-3
clone_size: NA
v_call: TRBV19
d_call: TRBD1
cdr3_nt: TGTGCCAGTAGTATTAGTCCAGGGGGATCTAGCACAGATACGCAGTATTTT
cdr3_aa: CASSISPGGSSTDTQYF

j_call: TRBJ2-7
clone_size: NA
v_call: TRBV6-5
d_call: TRBD1
cdr3_nt: TGTGCCAGTACTGGACAGGGGAATTACGAGCAGTACTTC
cdr3_aa: CASTGQGNYEQYF